This TCR beta chain was recorded in a study of blood T cell repertoires in COVID-19. Background on the study: Acute-phase and convalescent COVID-19 samples originated in the United States, Italy and Spain. From T cells, B-cell-depleted T cells, or PBMCs came the material, which was cDNA or gDNA.

The CDR3 is 12 residues long. Germline loops: CDR1 MDHEN, CDR2 SYDVKM. Deletions cut 10 bases from V and 2 bases from J, with 10 bases between. The assay was immunoSEQ multiplex PCR, and TCRdb's table has in-frame clones only and misses some. This sample has approximately 28,000 clones, with 90% found just once. Source material: peripheral blood. This chain links TRBV28 with TRBJ2-3, with D possibly being TRBD2 (5 bases). This sequence was found in a woman aged 55-70 years with active COVID-19. Written as DNA, the CDR3 is TGTGCCACTACGGAGGCCACAGATACGCAGTATTTT. Residues: CATTEATDTQYF.